This TCR beta chain is drawn from a study of blood T cell repertoires in COVID-19. Overall study: PBMCs, B-cell-depleted T cells, or T cells were the source of the cDNA or gDNA that made up the material.

The germline gives CDR1 MNHEY, CDR2 SVGAGI. There are 14 residues in the CDR3. The J segment lost 6 bases and the V segment lost 6 bases, leaving 2 bases of the junction unmatched. As processed by the authors: Reference gene primer amplification gave estimated nucleated cell counts. Here immunoSEQ multiplex PCR was the method, and the copy in TCRdb shows in-frame clones only, minus some. V, J and clone size are taken as reported in that table, and D and trimming were inferred from the DNA itself. This table has 250,000 to 300,000 clones, about 87% appearing once. The clonotype was recovered from a woman aged 40 to 50 with acute or convalescent COVID-19. The gene calls are TRBV6-5 and TRBJ2-2, with 12 nucleotides matching TRBD1. The material sequenced was peripheral blood. The CDR3 nucleotides are TGTGCCAGCAGGGGACAGGGGGCGGCCGGGGAGCTGTTTTTT. Its protein product is CASRGQGAAGELFF.